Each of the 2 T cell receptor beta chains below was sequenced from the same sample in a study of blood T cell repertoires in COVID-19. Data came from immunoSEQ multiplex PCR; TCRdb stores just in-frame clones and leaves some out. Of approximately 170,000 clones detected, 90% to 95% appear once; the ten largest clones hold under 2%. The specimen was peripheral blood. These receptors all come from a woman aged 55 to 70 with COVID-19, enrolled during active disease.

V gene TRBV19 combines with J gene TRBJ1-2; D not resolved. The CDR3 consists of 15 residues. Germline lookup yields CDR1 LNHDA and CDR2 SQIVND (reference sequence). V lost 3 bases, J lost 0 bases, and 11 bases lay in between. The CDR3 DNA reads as TGTGCCAGTAGTATCGGGTACATAACTAACTATGGCTACACCTTC. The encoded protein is CASSIGYITNYGYTF.

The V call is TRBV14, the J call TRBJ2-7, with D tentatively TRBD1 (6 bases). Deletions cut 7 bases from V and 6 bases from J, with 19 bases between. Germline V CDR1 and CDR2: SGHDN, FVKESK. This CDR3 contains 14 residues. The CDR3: CASKERQDRGEQYF. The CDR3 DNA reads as TGTGCCAGCAAAGAGAGACAGGATAGGGGCGAGCAGTACTTC.